The rows below give T cell receptor beta chains drawn from one sample of a study of T cells in localized non-small cell lung cancer. The method was immunoSEQ multiplex PCR; TCRdb's version includes in-frame clones alone and lacks a portion of them. The sample has tens of thousands of clones, about 90% seen once. Sequenced material: peripheral blood mononuclear cells, taken before any cancer treatment. All receptors derive from a man aged 40 to 75 with stage III lung adenocarcinoma. CDR3s include the opening cysteine and the closing phenylalanine or tryptophan.

v_gene: TRBV4-1; CDR3aa: CASSSQVPLGSFNQPQHF
v_gene: TRBV7-2; CDR3aa: CASSLVSNQPQHF
v_gene: TRBV9; CDR3aa: CASSVVGASTDTQYF
v_gene: TRBV19; CDR3aa: CASRADRREDQPQHF
v_gene: TRBV6-5; CDR3aa: CASSYGARANTEAFF
v_gene: TRBV15; CDR3aa: CATSRVYQGPLTDTQYF
v_gene: TRBV29-1; CDR3aa: CSSPRSAAVPNEQFF
v_gene: TRBV5-1; CDR3aa: CASSLVGQVGDTQYF
v_gene: TRBV19; CDR3aa: CASEYDRGTEAFF
v_gene: TRBV6-5; CDR3aa: CASSYKGQGAYEQYF
v_gene: TRBV5-1; CDR3aa: CASSNGAPNQPQHF
v_gene: TRBV11-3; CDR3aa: CASSPGDSQQETQYF
v_gene: TRBV2; CDR3aa: CASTKEYGYTF
v_gene: TRBV7-2; CDR3aa: CASSFLGMAGELFF
v_gene: TRBV7-9; CDR3aa: CASSLGQGKETQYF
v_gene: TRBV11-3; CDR3aa: CASSPRTSGGAETQYF
v_gene: TRBV2; CDR3aa: CASSDSGGSNEQFF
v_gene: TRBV4-2; CDR3aa: CASSQDGHSEAFF
v_gene: TRBV7-3; CDR3aa: CASSDRDRGVGGANVLTF